This paragraph reports one T cell receptor beta chain. The germline CDR1 and CDR2 sequences are SGHTA and FQGTGA. The CDR3 sequence is 14 residues long. Trimming took 3 bases from V and 5 from J; bases not matched to a gene: 5. This entry belongs to a study of T cell changes during pregnancy in multiple sclerosis. Sequenced by immunoSEQ multiplex PCR; TCRdb stores in-frame clones only, minus some. Of 30,000 to 45,000 clones listed, 93% are singletons. The gene calls are TRBV7-3 and TRBJ2-7, with 9 bases aligning to TRBD2. The input for sequencing was CD4+ T cells from peripheral blood mononuclear cells, taken in the first trimester of pregnancy. The source is a female donor with multiple sclerosis, enrolled in a pregnancy study. The CDR3 nucleotides are TGTGCCAGCAGCTTGGGTGTAGCGGGAGACGAGCAGTACTTC. Amino acid sequence: CASSLGVAGDEQYF.